The next 9 T cell receptor beta chains were all read from a single sample in a study of blood T cells in healthy people across ages. Together with a sample-barcoded 5' primer, a J-beta primer mix was included in a second PCR lasting about 6 to 11 cycles. TCRdb re-called the 5' RACE reads with MiXCR, one entry per CDR3 protein. Of about 1.7 million distinct CDR3 sequences in the sample, under 30% are singletons; the top ten hold 7% to 9%. Sequenced: blood. The receptors here all came from a woman aged 25 to 45 in good health.

This clonotype was picked up a small number of times. The chain carries TRBV27 and TRBJ2-1; D remains unclear. V was trimmed by 7 bases and J by 4 bases, leaving 20 bases between them. Germline CDR1 MNHEY, CDR2 SMNVEV (reference sequence). The CDR3 covers 16 residues. CDR3 bases: TGTGCCAGCACTCCATCGGTCGGTGTAGAATACAATGAGCAGTTCTTC. Protein sequence: CASTPSVGVEYNEQFF.

The chain uses TRBV5-6 and TRBJ2-3; unclear D gene. CDR1 is SGHDT and CDR2 is YYEEEE in the germline V gene. This CDR3 spans 15 amino acids. V gave up 4 bases and J gave up 6 bases, with 18 bases separating them. The CDR3 reads CASSPPPGAGDTQYF. In nucleotides, the CDR3 is TGTGCCAGCAGCCCGCCCCCCGGCGCCGGGGATACGCAGTATTTT.

A few counts support this clonotype. The rearrangement links TRBV5-1 to TRBJ2-2; no definite D call. The CDR3 contains 14 residues. Germline V CDR1 and CDR2: SGHRS, YFSETQ. Between the trimmed V and J ends, which lost 5 bases and 2 bases, there was a span of 10 bases. CDR3 bases: TGCGCCAGCAGGGAGCTTTCCAACACCGGGGAGCTGTTTTTT. Its protein product is CASRELSNTGELFF.

The rearrangement joins TRBV6-6 to TRBJ2-7, with 7 bases matching TRBD1. CDR3 size: 14 residues. Losses at the gene ends were 8 bases for V and 4 bases for J; bases not matched to a gene: 11. CDR1 and CDR2 from the germline V gene are MNHNY and SVGAGI (reference sequence). Here the CDR3 reads CASSSLGTEYEQYF. The CDR3 DNA reads as TGTGCCAGCTCCTCCCTAGGGACAGAATACGAGCAGTACTTC.

V gene TRBV20-1 combines with J gene TRBJ2-5; TRBD1 agrees at 8 bases. The V gene's germline CDR1 is DFQATT and CDR2 SNEGSKA (reference sequence). There are 14 residues in the CDR3. Germline trimming cut 5 bases from V and 7 bases from J; bases unmatched to any gene: 12. The CDR3 DNA is TGCAGTGCTCCTCCTACAGGGGGGAGCGGGACCCAGTACTTC. It codes for CSAPPTGGSGTQYF.

This clonotype was recorded many times. The rearrangement uses TRBV7-2 and TRBJ2-5; D not certain. This CDR3 spans 15 amino acids. Trimming pared 4 bases from V and 4 bases from J, leaving 16 bases between. The V gene's germline CDR1 is SGHTA and CDR2 FQGNSA. The CDR3 DNA reads TGTGCCAGCAGCTCTGGGCCCCTCACGGGAGAGACCCAGTACTTC. This translates into CASSSGPLTGETQYF.

This chain joins TRBV21-1 and TRBJ1-1. TRBV21-1 is a pseudogene segment. The CDR3 is 13 residues long. The CDR3 reads CASSNCWRMEAFF. CDR3 nucleotide sequence: TGTGCCAGCAGCAATTGTTGGCGAATGGAAGCTTTCTTT.

The V and J genes are TRBV7-6 and TRBJ1-1, with D uncertain. CDR1 and CDR2 (germline): SGHVS, FNYEAQ. The V end lost 1 base, the J end lost 1 base, and 10 bases lay between the germline ends. CDR3 length: 15 amino acids. The CDR3 spells CASSLGTWGNTEAFF. In DNA, the CDR3 is TGTGCCAGCAGCTTAGGGACGTGGGGGAACACTGAAGCTTTCTTT.

About this clonotype itself: A much larger clone is a single base away; this may be a read error. The rearrangement uses TRBV28 and TRBJ2-1; D ambiguous. Trimming left V 3 bases short and J 15 bases short, with 15 bases between. The CDR3 extends over 12 amino acids. Germline CDR1 reads MDHEN; CDR2 reads SYDVKM. CDR3 amino acids: CASSFVRSPGFF. The CDR3 bases are TGTGCCAGCAGTTTTGTTAGATCTCCAGGGTTCTTC.